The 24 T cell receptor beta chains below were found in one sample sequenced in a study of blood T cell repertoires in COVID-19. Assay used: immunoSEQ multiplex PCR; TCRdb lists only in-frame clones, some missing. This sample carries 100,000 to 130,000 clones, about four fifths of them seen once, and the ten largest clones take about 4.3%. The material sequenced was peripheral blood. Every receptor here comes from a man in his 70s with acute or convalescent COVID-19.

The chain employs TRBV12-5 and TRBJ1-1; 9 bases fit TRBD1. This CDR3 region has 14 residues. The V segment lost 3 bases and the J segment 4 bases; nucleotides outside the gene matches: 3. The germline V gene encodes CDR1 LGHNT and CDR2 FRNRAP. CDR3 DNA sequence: TGTGCTAGTGGTTTAGCGGACAGGGGCACTGAAGCTTTCTTT. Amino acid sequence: CASGLADRGTEAFF.

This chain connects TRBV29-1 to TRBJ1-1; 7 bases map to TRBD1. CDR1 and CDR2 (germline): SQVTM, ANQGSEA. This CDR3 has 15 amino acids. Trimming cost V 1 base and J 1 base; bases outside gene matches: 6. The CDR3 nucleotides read TGCAGCGTTGAAGGGTCAGGGGGTAAGAACACTGAAGCTTTCTTT. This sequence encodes CSVEGSGGKNTEAFF.

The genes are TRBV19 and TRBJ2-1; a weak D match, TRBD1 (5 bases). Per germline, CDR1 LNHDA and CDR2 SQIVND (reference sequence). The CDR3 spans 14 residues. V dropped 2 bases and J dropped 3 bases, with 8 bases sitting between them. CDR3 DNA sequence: TGTGCCAGTAGTATAAGGGGAAACTACAATGAGCAGTTCTTC. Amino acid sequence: CASSIRGNYNEQFF.

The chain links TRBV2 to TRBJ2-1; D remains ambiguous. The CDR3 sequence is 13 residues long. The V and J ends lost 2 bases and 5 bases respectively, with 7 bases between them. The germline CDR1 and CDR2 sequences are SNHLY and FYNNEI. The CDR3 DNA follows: TGTGCCAGCAGTGAAAGACAAAACAATGAGCAGTTCTTC. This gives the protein CASSERQNNEQFF. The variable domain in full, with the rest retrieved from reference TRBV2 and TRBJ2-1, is EPEVTQTPSHQVTQMGQEVILRCVPISNHLYFYWYRQILGQKVEFLVSFYNNEISEKSEIFDDQFSVERPDGSNFTLKIRSTKLEDSAMYFCASSERQNNEQFFGPGTRLTVL.

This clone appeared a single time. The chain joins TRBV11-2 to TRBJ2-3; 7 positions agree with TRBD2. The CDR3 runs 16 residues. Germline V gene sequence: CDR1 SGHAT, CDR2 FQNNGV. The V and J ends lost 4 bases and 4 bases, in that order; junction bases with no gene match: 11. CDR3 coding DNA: TGTGCCAGCAGCTCCCGGACTAGTTTGGCACCAGATACGCAGTATTTT. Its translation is CASSSRTSLAPDTQYF. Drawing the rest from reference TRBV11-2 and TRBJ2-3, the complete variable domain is EAGVAQSPRYKIIEKRQSVAFWCNPISGHATLYWYQQILGQGPKLLIQFQNNGVVDDSQLPKDRFSAERLKGVDSTLKIQPAKLEDSAVYLCASSSRTSLAPDTQYFGPGTRLTVL.

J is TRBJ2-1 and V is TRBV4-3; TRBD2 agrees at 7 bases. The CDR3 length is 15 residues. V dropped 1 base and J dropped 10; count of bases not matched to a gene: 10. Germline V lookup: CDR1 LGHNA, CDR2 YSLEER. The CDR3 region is CASSQGQGGSEEQFF. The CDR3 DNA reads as TGCGCCAGCAGCCAAGGGCAGGGAGGGTCTGAGGAGCAGTTCTTC.

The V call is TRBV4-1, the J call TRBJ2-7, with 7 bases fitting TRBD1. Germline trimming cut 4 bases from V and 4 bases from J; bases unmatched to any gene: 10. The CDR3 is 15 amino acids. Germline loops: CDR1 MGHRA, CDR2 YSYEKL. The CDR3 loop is CASSPTDRAEYEQYF. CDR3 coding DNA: TGCGCCAGCAGCCCAACCGACAGGGCAGAATACGAGCAGTACTTC.

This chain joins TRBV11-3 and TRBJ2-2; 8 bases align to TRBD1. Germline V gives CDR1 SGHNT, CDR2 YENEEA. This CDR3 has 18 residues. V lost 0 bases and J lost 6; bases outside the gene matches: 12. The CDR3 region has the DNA TGTGCCAGCAGCTTAGAAAATCGACAGGGGATGTCGGCCGGGGAGCTGTTTTTT. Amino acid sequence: CASSLENRQGMSAGELFF.

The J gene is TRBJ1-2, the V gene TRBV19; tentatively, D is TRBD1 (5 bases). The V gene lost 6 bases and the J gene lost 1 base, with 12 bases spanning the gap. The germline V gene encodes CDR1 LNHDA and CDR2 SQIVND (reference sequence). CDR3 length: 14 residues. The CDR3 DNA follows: TGTGCCAGTAGAGACGGGGGGGATAACTATGGCTACACCTTC. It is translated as CASRDGGDNYGYTF.

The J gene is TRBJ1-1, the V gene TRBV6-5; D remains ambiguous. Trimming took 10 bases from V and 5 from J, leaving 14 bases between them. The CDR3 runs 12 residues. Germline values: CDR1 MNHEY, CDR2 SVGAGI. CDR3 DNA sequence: TGTGCCACTAACGATAGAGGGACTGAAGCTTTCTTT. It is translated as CATNDRGTEAFF.

The DNA for the CDR3 is TGTGCCACCGGCGGGGGGCGTGGGGACGAGCAGTACTTC. This translates into CATGGGRGDEQYF. V is TRBV19 and J is TRBJ2-7; 8 bases align to TRBD2. The V and J ends lost 10 bases and 5 bases, in that order; junction bases with no gene match: 10. This CDR3 contains 13 residues. CDR1 LNHDA and CDR2 SQIVND come from the germline V gene (reference sequence).

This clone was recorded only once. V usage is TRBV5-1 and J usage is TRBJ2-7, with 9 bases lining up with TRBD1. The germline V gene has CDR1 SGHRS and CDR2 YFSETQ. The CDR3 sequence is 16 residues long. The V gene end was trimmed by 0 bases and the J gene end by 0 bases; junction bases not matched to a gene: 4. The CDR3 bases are TGCGCCAGCAGCTTGGCGGGGACAGGGAGCTCCTACGAGCAGTACTTC. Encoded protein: CASSLAGTGSSYEQYF.

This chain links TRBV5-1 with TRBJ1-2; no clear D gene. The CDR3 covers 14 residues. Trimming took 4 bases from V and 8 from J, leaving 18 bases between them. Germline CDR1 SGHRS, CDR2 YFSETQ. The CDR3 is CASSTEWGPGGYTF. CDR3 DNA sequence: TGCGCCAGCAGCACCGAGTGGGGTCCGGGGGGCTACACCTTC.

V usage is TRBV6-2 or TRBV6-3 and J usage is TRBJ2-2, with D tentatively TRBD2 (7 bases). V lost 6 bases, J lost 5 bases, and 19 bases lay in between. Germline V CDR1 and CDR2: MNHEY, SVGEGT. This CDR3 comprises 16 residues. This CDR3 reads CASSQPQGRGTGELFF. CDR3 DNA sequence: TGTGCCAGCAGCCAACCCCAGGGGAGGGGGACCGGGGAGCTGTTTTTT.

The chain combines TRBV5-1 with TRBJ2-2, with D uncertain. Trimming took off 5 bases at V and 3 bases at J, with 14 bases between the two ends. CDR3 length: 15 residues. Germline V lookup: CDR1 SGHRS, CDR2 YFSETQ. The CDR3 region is CASRTGLSDTGELFF. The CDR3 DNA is TGCGCCAGCAGAACCGGGTTATCTGACACCGGGGAGCTGTTTTTT.

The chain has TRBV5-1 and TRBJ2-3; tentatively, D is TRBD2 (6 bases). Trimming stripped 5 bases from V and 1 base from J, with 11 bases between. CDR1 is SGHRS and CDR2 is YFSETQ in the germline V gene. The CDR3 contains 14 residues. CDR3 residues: CASRQEGGTDTQYF. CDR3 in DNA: TGCGCCAGCAGGCAGGAGGGAGGCACAGATACGCAGTATTTT.

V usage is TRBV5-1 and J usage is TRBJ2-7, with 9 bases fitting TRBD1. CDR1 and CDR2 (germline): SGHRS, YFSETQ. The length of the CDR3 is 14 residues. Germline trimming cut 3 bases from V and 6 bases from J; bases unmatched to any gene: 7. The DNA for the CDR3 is TGCGCCAGCAGCTCTGGGACAGGGTCCGGCGAGCAGTACTTC. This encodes CASSSGTGSGEQYF. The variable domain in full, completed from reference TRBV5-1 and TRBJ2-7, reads KAGVTQTPRYLIKTRGQQVTLSCSPISGHRSVSWYQQTPGQGLQFLFEYFSETQRNKGNFPGRFSGRQFSNSRSEMNVSTLELGDSALYLCASSSGTGSGEQYFGPGTRLTVT.

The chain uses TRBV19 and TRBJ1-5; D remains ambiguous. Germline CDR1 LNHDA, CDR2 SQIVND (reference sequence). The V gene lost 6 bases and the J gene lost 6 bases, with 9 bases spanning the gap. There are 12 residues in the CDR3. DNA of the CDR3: TGTGCCAGTAGCGGGTTTGGTCAGCCCCAGCATTTT. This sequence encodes CASSGFGQPQHF. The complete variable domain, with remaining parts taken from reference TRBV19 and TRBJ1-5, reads DGGITQSPKYLFRKEGQNVTLSCEQNLNHDAMYWYRQDPGQGLRLIYYSQIVNDFQKGDIAEGYSVSREKKESFPLTVTSAQKNPTAFYLCASSGFGQPQHFGDGTRLSIL.

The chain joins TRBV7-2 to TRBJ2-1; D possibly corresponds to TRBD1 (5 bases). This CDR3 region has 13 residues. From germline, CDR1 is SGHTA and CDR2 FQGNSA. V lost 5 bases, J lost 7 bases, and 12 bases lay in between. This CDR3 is CASSGQTENEQFF. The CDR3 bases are TGTGCCAGCAGCGGCCAGACAGAGAATGAGCAGTTCTTC.

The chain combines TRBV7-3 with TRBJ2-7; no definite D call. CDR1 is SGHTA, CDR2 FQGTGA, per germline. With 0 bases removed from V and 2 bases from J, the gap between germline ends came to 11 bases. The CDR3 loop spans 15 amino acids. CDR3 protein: CASSLTPSETYEQYF. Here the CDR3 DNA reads TGTGCCAGCAGCTTAACACCCTCGGAGACCTACGAGCAGTACTTC.

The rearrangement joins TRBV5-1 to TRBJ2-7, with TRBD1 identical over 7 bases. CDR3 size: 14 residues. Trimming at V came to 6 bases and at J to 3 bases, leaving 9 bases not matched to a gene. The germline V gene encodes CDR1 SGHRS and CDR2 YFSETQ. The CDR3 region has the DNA TGCGCCAGCACCCGGGACAGCCAGAACTACGAGCAGTACTTC. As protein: CASTRDSQNYEQYF.

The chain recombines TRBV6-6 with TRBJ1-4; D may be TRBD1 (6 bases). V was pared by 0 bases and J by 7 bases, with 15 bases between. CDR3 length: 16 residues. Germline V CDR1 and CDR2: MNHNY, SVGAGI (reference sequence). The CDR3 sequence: CASSYSVGGGGEKLFF. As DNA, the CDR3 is TGTGCCAGCAGTTACTCTGTTGGCGGGGGCGGTGAAAAACTGTTTTTT.

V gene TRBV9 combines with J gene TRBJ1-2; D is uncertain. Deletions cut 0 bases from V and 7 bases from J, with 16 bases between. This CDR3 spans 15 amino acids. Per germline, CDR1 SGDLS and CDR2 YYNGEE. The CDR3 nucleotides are TGTGCCAGCAGCGTAGGGGTGTCAAGGGAGGGTGGCTACACCTTC. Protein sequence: CASSVGVSREGGYTF.

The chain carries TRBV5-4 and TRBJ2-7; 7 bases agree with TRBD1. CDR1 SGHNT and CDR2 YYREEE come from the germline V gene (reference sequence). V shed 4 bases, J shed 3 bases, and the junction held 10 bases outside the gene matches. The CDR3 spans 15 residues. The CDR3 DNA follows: TGTGCCAGCAGCGCAGACCCGACAGGGATCTACGAGCAGTACTTC. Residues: CASSADPTGIYEQYF.